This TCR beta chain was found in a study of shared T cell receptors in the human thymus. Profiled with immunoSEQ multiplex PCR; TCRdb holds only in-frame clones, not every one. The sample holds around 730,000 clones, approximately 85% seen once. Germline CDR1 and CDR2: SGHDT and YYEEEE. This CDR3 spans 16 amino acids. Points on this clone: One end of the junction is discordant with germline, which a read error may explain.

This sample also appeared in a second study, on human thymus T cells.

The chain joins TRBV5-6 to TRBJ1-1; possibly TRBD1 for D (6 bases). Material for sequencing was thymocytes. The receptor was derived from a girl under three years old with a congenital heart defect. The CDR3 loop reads CASTLGLGGGYTEAFF. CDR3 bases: TGTGCCAGCACCTTGGGGCTAGGGGGGGGGTACACTGAAGCTTTCTTT.